A single sample is the source of the 18 T cell receptor beta chains below, sequenced in a study of PD-1 blockade in classical Hodgkin lymphoma. Relapse after autologous stem cell transplantation occurred in every patient, and brentuximab vedotin exposure varied. Profiling relied on immunoSEQ multiplex PCR, and the TCRdb table lists in-frame clones only, not all of them. The table shows some 100,000 clones, with more than 85% occurring only once. This specimen was peripheral blood mononuclear cells (PBMCs), taken before the second cycle of nivolumab. Every receptor here comes from a human donor with classical Hodgkin lymphoma.

CDR3: CASSYEAAGEEETQYF. CDR3 nucleotide sequence: TGTGCCAGCAGTTACGAGGCAGCGGGGGAGGAGGAGACCCAGTACTTC. The gene calls are TRBV6-5 and TRBJ2-5; 8 bases are shared with TRBD2. J lost 5 bases, V lost 2 bases, and 10 bases had no gene match. The CDR3 is made up of 16 amino acids. The germline V gene encodes CDR1 MNHEY and CDR2 SVGAGI.

The V call is TRBV7-9, the J call TRBJ1-1; no reliable D call. Trimming stripped 3 bases from V and 0 bases from J, with 11 bases between. The CDR3 totals 15 residues. Germline CDR1 and CDR2: SEHNR and FQNEAQ (reference sequence). CDR3 coding DNA: TGTGCCAGCAGCTTTCCTCCCAGCCTGAACACTGAAGCTTTCTTT. This encodes CASSFPPSLNTEAFF.

The chain couples TRBV30 to TRBJ1-2, with D perhaps matching TRBD1 (6 bases). The germline CDR1 and CDR2 sequences are GTSNPN and SVGIG (reference sequence). With 4 bases removed from V and 8 bases from J, the gap between germline ends came to 14 bases. The CDR3 is 12 amino acids. CDR3 in amino acids: CAWNRVNRGYTF. The CDR3 nucleotides read TGTGCCTGGAACAGGGTGAATCGCGGCTACACCTTC.

The chain recombines TRBV5-1 with TRBJ1-6; D possibly corresponds to TRBD1 (5 bases). Between the trimmed V and J ends, which lost 2 bases and 7 bases, there was a span of 13 bases. The CDR3 runs 15 residues. The germline CDR1 and CDR2 sequences are SGHRS and YFSETQ. The CDR3 DNA is TGCGCCAGCAGCTTCGAGGGGACGAAAAATTCACCCCTCCACTTT. It yields the protein CASSFEGTKNSPLHF. The full variable domain, its missing parts supplied by reference TRBV5-1 and TRBJ1-6, is KAGVTQTPRYLIKTRGQQVTLSCSPISGHRSVSWYQQTPGQGLQFLFEYFSETQRNKGNFPGRFSGRQFSNSRSEMNVSTLELGDSALYLCASSFEGTKNSPLHFGNGTRLTVT.

This clone came up a few times. This chain links TRBV10-3 with TRBJ1-6, with a weak D call TRBD1 (5 bases). The V gene's germline CDR1 is ENHRY and CDR2 SYGVKD. The CDR3 totals 12 residues. The germline V and J ends were trimmed by 6 bases and 10 bases, with 10 bases remaining between them. CDR3 region: CAIRGLESPLHF. In nucleotides, the CDR3 is TGTGCCATCAGGGGGCTTGAATCACCCCTCCACTTT.

CDR3 sequence: CAISDGPLSGNTIYF. The CDR3, as DNA: TGTGCCATCAGTGATGGACCGCTCTCTGGAAACACCATATATTTT. This rearrangement joins TRBV10-3 to TRBJ1-3, with unresolved D. The CDR3 is 15 amino acids. The V gene lost 3 bases and the J gene lost 0 bases, with 9 bases spanning the gap. Germline CDR1 reads ENHRY; CDR2 reads SYGVKD.

The genes are TRBV11-2 and TRBJ1-2; D gene ambiguous. CDR1 SGHAT and CDR2 FQNNGV come from the germline V gene. Trimming stripped 7 bases from V and 8 bases from J, with 11 bases between. The CDR3 extends over 11 amino acids. CDR3 sequence: CASTLHPGYTF. The CDR3 DNA reads as TGTGCCAGCACTCTCCACCCGGGCTACACCTTC.

The V gene is TRBV7-2, the J gene TRBJ2-7; 9 bases are shared with TRBD2. V lost 3 bases, J lost 6 bases, and 6 bases stayed unmatched. The CDR3 runs 14 residues. In germline, CDR1 is SGHTA, CDR2 FQGNSA. For the CDR3, the DNA is TGTGCCAGCAGCTTGGCGGGGGGGCTTGCCGAGCAGTACTTC. It yields the protein CASSLAGGLAEQYF.

This chain uses TRBV7-9 with TRBJ1-1; D is unclear. V lost 1 base and J 8 bases, leaving 20 bases between the germline ends. The CDR3 has 16 residues. Germline values: CDR1 SEHNR, CDR2 FQNEAQ (reference sequence). The CDR3 region is CASSLGGAVMTWEAFF. In DNA form, the CDR3 reads TGTGCCAGCAGCTTAGGGGGAGCGGTCATGACTTGGGAAGCTTTCTTT.

V gene TRBV2 combines with J gene TRBJ1-1; no definite D call. Germline assignment: CDR1 SNHLY and CDR2 FYNNEI. The CDR3 consists of 13 residues. The CDR3 nucleotides are TGTGCAGAGTCGTTCGGCAGGAACACTGAAGCTTTCTTT. Amino acid sequence: CAESFGRNTEAFF.

V gene TRBV30 combines with J gene TRBJ1-3; the D gene is possibly TRBD1 (5 bases). CDR1 is GTSNPN, CDR2 SVGIG, per germline (reference sequence). The CDR3 totals 16 residues. Trimming shortened V by 0 bases and J by 0 bases, and 12 bases separated the two germline ends. The CDR3 spells CAWSVQVTFSGNTIYF. The CDR3 DNA is TGTGCCTGGAGTGTACAGGTCACCTTCTCTGGAAACACCATATATTTT.

The genes are TRBV15 and TRBJ1-2, with TRBD1 matching over 7 bases. Trimming removed 4 bases from V and 2 bases from J; junction bases left unmatched: 7. Germline V gene lookup returns CDR1 LNHNV and CDR2 YYDKDF (reference sequence). The length of the CDR3 is 15 residues. The CDR3 sequence is CATSIQKGANYGYTF. CDR3 coding DNA: TGTGCCACCAGCATCCAAAAGGGGGCAAACTATGGCTACACCTTC. The whole variable domain, filled in from reference TRBV15 and TRBJ1-2, reads DAMVIQNPRYQVTQFGKPVTLSCSQTLNHNVMYWYQQKSSQAPKLLFHYYDKDFNNEADTPDNFQSRRPNTSFCFLDIRSPGLGDTAMYLCATSIQKGANYGYTFGSGTRLTVV.

J is TRBJ1-2 and V is TRBV7-9; 7 bases are shared with TRBD1. Losses at the gene ends were 1 base for V and 7 bases for J; bases not matched to a gene: 3. CDR1 and CDR2 from the germline V gene are SEHNR and FQNEAQ (reference sequence). The CDR3 is 13 amino acids. The CDR3 sequence is CASSLEYRGGYTF. CDR3 bases: TGTGCCAGCAGCTTAGAATACAGGGGTGGCTACACCTTC.

This clone showed up just once. V usage is TRBV5-1 and J usage is TRBJ2-2; unclear D gene. Trimming cost V 7 bases and J 5 bases, with 15 bases left between them. Germline V gene data show CDR1 as SGHRS and CDR2 as YFSETQ. The length of the CDR3 is 14 residues. CDR3 loop: CASAVPGGTGELFF. The CDR3 coding sequence is TGCGCCAGCGCTGTTCCTGGTGGGACCGGGGAGCTGTTTTTT.

This clone appeared a single time. The chain is built from TRBV21-1 and TRBJ2-1; the DNA was not compared with TRBD2, the D call given in the table. TRBV21-1 is tagged as a pseudogene. The CDR3 has 17 residues. CDR3 bases: TGTGCCAGCCTAGAAAGGTCGTGGGTTAGCGGGGGTTCAGAGTGTATCTTC. This codes for CASLERSWVSGGSECIF.

CDR3 sequence (DNA): TGTGCCACCAGTATCGGGGGTAAAGAGACCCAGTACTTC. Amino acids: CATSIGGKETQYF. The genes are TRBV15 and TRBJ2-5; D perhaps matches TRBD2 (6 bases). Germline assignment: CDR1 LNHNV and CDR2 YYDKDF (reference sequence). Trimming removed 6 bases from V and 3 bases from J, with 11 bases in between. This CDR3 is built from 13 residues.

This chain links TRBV6-5 with TRBJ1-6; D is uncertain. The CDR3 spans 15 residues. Germline-derived CDR1 and CDR2 are MNHEY and SVGAGI. V shed 7 bases and J shed 9 bases, with 19 bases lying between them. In nucleotides, the CDR3 is TGTGCCAGCACCCATTCCCGGGTCCATCTTTCACCCCTCCACTTT. Protein product: CASTHSRVHLSPLHF.

V usage is TRBV30 and J usage is TRBJ1-2, with D perhaps matching TRBD1 (5 bases). The CDR3 loop spans 12 amino acids. Germline CDR1 and CDR2: GTSNPN and SVGIG (reference sequence). Trimming cost V 5 bases and J 7 bases, with 14 bases left between them. The CDR3 here is CAWSPGTSGYTF. As DNA, the CDR3 is TGTGCCTGGTCTCCCGGGACTTCTGGCTACACCTTC.